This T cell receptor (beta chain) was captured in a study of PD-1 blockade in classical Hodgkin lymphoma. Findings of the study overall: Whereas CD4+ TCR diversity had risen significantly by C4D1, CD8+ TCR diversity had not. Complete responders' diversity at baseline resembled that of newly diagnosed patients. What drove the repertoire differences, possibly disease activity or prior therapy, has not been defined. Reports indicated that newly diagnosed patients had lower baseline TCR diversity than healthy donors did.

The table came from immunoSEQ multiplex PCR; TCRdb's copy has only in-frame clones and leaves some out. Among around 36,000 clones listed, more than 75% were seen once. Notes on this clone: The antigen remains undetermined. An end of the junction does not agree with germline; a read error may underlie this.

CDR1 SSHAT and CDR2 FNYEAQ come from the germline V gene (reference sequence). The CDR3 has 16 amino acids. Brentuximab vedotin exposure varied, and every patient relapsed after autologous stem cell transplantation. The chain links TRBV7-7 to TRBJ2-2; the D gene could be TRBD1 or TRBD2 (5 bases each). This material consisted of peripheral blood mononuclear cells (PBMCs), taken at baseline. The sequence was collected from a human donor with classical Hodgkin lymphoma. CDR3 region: CASSRDRGINTGELFF. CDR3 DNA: TGTGCTAGCAGCCGCGACCGGGGCATAAACACCGGGGAGCTGTTTTTT. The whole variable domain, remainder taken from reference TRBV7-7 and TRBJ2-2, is GAGVSQSPRYKVTKRGQDVTLRCDPISSHATLYWYQQALGQGPEFLTYFNYEAQPDKSGLPSDRFSAERPEGSISTLTIQRTEQRDSAMYRCASSRDRGINTGELFFGEGSRLTVL.